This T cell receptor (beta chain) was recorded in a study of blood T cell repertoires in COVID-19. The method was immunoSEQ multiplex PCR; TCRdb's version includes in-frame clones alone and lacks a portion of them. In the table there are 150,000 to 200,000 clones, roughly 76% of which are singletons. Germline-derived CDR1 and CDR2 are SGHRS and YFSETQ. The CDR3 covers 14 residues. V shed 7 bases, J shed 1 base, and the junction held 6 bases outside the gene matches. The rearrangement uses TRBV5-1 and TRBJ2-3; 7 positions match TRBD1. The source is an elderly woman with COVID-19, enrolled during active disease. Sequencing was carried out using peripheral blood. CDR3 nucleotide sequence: TGCGCCAGCGGTACCGGGACAGGCACAGATACGCAGTATTTT. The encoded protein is CASGTGTGTDTQYF.